Reported below is one T cell receptor beta chain. Its antigen is not identified. TCRdb's copy holds only in-frame clones and misses some; the assay was immunoSEQ multiplex PCR. The sample shows 95,000 or so clones, 89% of them seen only once. This sample was taken from a study of T cell responses to AZD1222 COVID-19 vaccine. Overall study findings and caveats: None of the repertoires were sampled until the peak T cell response had passed. Across the whole spike, CD4 TCRs peaked at regions 160-218 and 743-854. Rises in breadth and depth of Spike-specific TCRs came after two AZD1222 doses.

Germline values: CDR1 SGHNT, CDR2 YYREEE (reference sequence). The junction had 15 bases not matched to a gene; V was cut back by 1 base and J by 6 bases. The CDR3 loop spans 17 amino acids. Sequenced material: peripheral blood, taken on day 0 of MenACWY control vaccination. The sequence came from an adult in good health. This chain uses TRBV5-4 with TRBJ2-7, with 8 bases identical to TRBD2. The CDR3 protein is CASSLQRGGSGEIEQYF. The CDR3 coding sequence is TGTGCCAGCAGCTTGCAACGAGGGGGTAGCGGGGAAATCGAGCAGTACTTC.